The 16 T cell receptor beta chains listed next were all sequenced from one sample in a study of cytotoxic CD8 clonotypes in ibrutinib-treated CLL. Profiling relied on immunoSEQ multiplex PCR, and the TCRdb table lists in-frame clones only, not all of them. This table holds roughly 180,000 clones, over 60% found once. The material sequenced was PBMCs, taken after 24 months of ibrutinib treatment. All receptors come from a human donor with chronic lymphocytic leukemia.

The rearrangement joins TRBV7-9 to TRBJ2-7; either TRBD1 or TRBD2 may supply D (6 bases each). Trimming left V 5 bases short and J 7 bases short, with 18 bases between. This CDR3 has 14 residues. Germline-derived CDR1 and CDR2 are SEHNR and FQNEAQ (reference sequence). CDR3 bases: TGTGCCAGCAGCCCCGGAAGGGGGGCGGGAGAGCAGTACTTC. Encoded protein: CASSPGRGAGEQYF.

V gene TRBV7-2 combines with J gene TRBJ1-1; weak D call: TRBD1 (5 bases). V was cut by 0 bases and J by 4 bases, with 9 bases left in between. The germline CDR1 and CDR2 sequences are SGHTA and FQGNSA. The CDR3 totals 14 residues. The CDR3 spells CASSLAGEGTEAFF. The CDR3 DNA reads TGTGCCAGCAGCTTAGCAGGGGAAGGCACTGAAGCTTTCTTT.

The gene calls are TRBV7-2 and TRBJ1-5; D uncertain. This CDR3 contains 14 residues. Germline lookup yields CDR1 SGHTA and CDR2 FQGNSA. Trimming pared 1 base from V and 9 bases from J, leaving 13 bases between. Here the CDR3 DNA reads TGTGCCAGCAGCTTAGTCGCCGGAGAAGGGCCCCAGCATTTT. Its translation is CASSLVAGEGPQHF. The whole variable domain, remainder taken from reference TRBV7-2 and TRBJ1-5, is GAGVSQSPSNKVTEKGKDVELRCDPISGHTALYWYRQSLGQGLEFLIYFQGNSAPDKSGLPSDRFSAERTGGSVSTLTIQRTQQEDSAVYLCASSLVAGEGPQHFGDGTRLSIL.

This chain connects TRBV19 to TRBJ1-5; no clear D gene. Germline CDR1 reads LNHDA; CDR2 reads SQIVND (reference sequence). V was shortened by 10 bases and J by 4 bases, with 17 bases between the two germline ends. The CDR3 consists of 14 residues. CDR3 bases: TGTGCCACCTCAAGGAGATCAGTGAATCAGCCCCAGCATTTT. Translation: CATSRRSVNQPQHF.

In its sample, this clone was seen a few times. The chain has TRBV11-2 and TRBJ1-1; D ambiguous. This CDR3 contains 11 residues. Germline V gene data show CDR1 as SGHAT and CDR2 as FQNNGV. V was clipped by 3 bases and J by 7 bases, with 6 bases between them. The CDR3, as DNA: TGTGCCAGCAGCTTCGTCAGTGAAGCTTTCTTT. Translated, it gives CASSFVSEAFF.

V usage is TRBV15 and J usage is TRBJ2-3; 7 positions agree with TRBD2. V shed 0 bases, J shed 0 bases, and the junction held 3 bases outside the gene matches. Germline CDR1 reads LNHNV; CDR2 reads YYDKDF (reference sequence). This CDR3 contains 16 residues. The CDR3 is CATSRDGSGSTDTQYF. Written as DNA, the CDR3 is TGTGCCACCAGCAGAGACGGTAGCGGGAGCACAGATACGCAGTATTTT.

This clone was detected a few times. The CDR3 DNA sequence: TGTGCTAGTGGTTTGCCGGGACAGGGGAGCTCCTACAATGAGCAGTTCTTC. Amino acids: CASGLPGQGSSYNEQFF. J is TRBJ2-1 and V is TRBV12-5, with 10 positions matching TRBD1. Per the germline V gene, CDR1 is LGHNT and CDR2 is FRNRAP. The CDR3 runs to 17 residues. V lost 2 bases, J lost 0 bases, and 4 bases stayed unmatched. Full variable domain (missing parts from reference TRBV12-5 and TRBJ2-1): DARVTQTPRHKVTEMGQEVTMRCQPILGHNTVFWYRQTMMQGLELLAYFRNRAPLDDSGMPKDRFSAEMPDATLATLKIQPSEPRDSAVYFCASGLPGQGSSYNEQFFGPGTRLTVL.

CDR3 amino acids: CASSHGSAGDVEQFF. The CDR3 DNA follows: TGTGCCAGCAGCCATGGATCAGCGGGGGATGTTGAGCAGTTCTTC. This rearrangement joins TRBV4-2 to TRBJ2-1; 8 bases align to TRBD2. Germline CDR1 is LGHNA and CDR2 is YNFKEQ. This CDR3 is built from 15 residues. Losses at the gene ends were 3 bases for V and 9 bases for J; bases not matched to a gene: 10.

This chain joins TRBV15 and TRBJ2-5; tentatively, D is TRBD2 (5 bases). Trimming took off 6 bases at V and 1 base at J, with 9 bases between the two ends. This CDR3 region has 13 residues. From germline, CDR1 is LNHNV and CDR2 YYDKDF (reference sequence). CDR3 coding DNA: TGTGCCACCAGTTCCGGGATCCAAGAGACCCAGTACTTC. Protein product: CATSSGIQETQYF.

The chain joins TRBV7-9 to TRBJ1-4; D gene uncertain. The germline V gene has CDR1 SEHNR and CDR2 FQNEAQ (reference sequence). This CDR3 has 15 residues. Trimming took 5 bases from V and 6 from J, leaving 16 bases between them. The CDR3 sequence is CASSPAGNRDEKLFF. The CDR3 DNA reads TGTGCCAGCAGCCCCGCCGGAAACCGGGATGAAAAACTGTTTTTT.

V is TRBV5-1 and J is TRBJ2-2; 10 bases align to TRBD2. V dropped 4 bases and J dropped 2; count of bases not matched to a gene: 2. The CDR3 runs to 15 residues. Germline V gives CDR1 SGHRS, CDR2 YFSETQ. CDR3 in amino acids: CASSRTSGNTGELFF. For the CDR3, the DNA is TGCGCCAGCAGCCGGACTAGCGGTAACACCGGGGAGCTGTTTTTT.

This sequence joins TRBV4-3 and TRBJ2-3; D may match TRBD1 or TRBD2 (5 bases each). V lost 0 bases, J lost 8 bases, and 9 bases lay in between. CDR1 and CDR2 from the germline V gene are LGHNA and YSLEER. The CDR3 totals 13 residues. CDR3 nucleotides: TGCGCCAGCAGCCAAGAGTATGGGGGTACGCAGTATTTT. It encodes CASSQEYGGTQYF.

The V call is TRBV19, the J call TRBJ2-5; 7 bases match TRBD1. With V trimmed by 0 bases and J by 7 bases, 5 bases remained unmatched. In germline, CDR1 is LNHDA, CDR2 SQIVND (reference sequence). This CDR3 has 14 residues. CDR3 protein: CASSIDNRGLTQYF. The CDR3 nucleotides are TGTGCCAGTAGTATAGATAACAGGGGTTTGACCCAGTACTTC.

The CDR3, as DNA: TGTGCCAGCAGTTTTATAGCGGGAGGGCGCAATGAGCAGTTCTTC. Translation: CASSFIAGGRNEQFF. V and J are TRBV27 and TRBJ2-1, with TRBD2 matching 11 bases. Trimming at V came to 3 bases and at J to 6 bases, leaving 4 bases not matched to a gene. The CDR3 contains 15 residues. The V gene's germline CDR1 is MNHEY and CDR2 SMNVEV (reference sequence).

The chain joins TRBV18 to TRBJ2-4, with 9 bases matching TRBD2. From germline, CDR1 is KGHSH and CDR2 LQKENI. V trimming: 4 bases; J trimming: 0 bases; junction bases outside the gene matches: 10. The CDR3 is 18 residues long. The CDR3 protein is CASSRQGTSSVAKNIQYF. CDR3 nucleotides: TGTGCCAGCTCACGTCAGGGGACTAGCAGTGTAGCCAAAAACATTCAGTACTTC.

The chain joins TRBV10-3 to TRBJ2-3, with D uncertain. Germline V CDR1 and CDR2: ENHRY, SYGVKD. This CDR3 comprises 14 residues. The V gene lost 3 bases and the J gene lost 5 bases, with 12 bases spanning the gap. CDR3 residues: CAISDEHQGDTQYF. In DNA form, the CDR3 reads TGTGCCATCAGTGATGAACATCAAGGAGATACGCAGTATTTT.